The 14 T cell receptor beta chains given below trace back to one sample, sequenced in a study of blood T cell repertoires in COVID-19. Assay: immunoSEQ multiplex PCR; the TCRdb copy retains only in-frame clones and omits some. This repertoire shows roughly 120,000 clones, approximately 85% found once; its top ten account for more than 5%. Sequenced input: peripheral blood. The receptors were gathered from a woman between 55 and 75 years old with COVID-19, enrolled during active disease.

This chain joins TRBV10-3 and TRBJ1-2; TRBD1 matches at 8 bases. Per the germline V gene, CDR1 is ENHRY and CDR2 is SYGVKD. The length of the CDR3 is 15 residues. Unmatched junction bases numbered 8, after V lost 2 bases and J lost 6 bases. The CDR3 coding sequence is TGTGCCATCAGTGAGGGCCAGGGGGCGTCGGATGGCTACACCTTC. Protein: CAISEGQGASDGYTF.

This chain connects TRBV9 to TRBJ2-7; perhaps TRBD1 as D (6 bases). The CDR3 is made up of 15 amino acids. CDR1 and CDR2 from the germline V gene are SGDLS and YYNGEE. Trimming stripped 0 bases from V and 5 bases from J, with 15 bases between. The CDR3 loop reads CASSVGQGPNNEQYF. CDR3 coding DNA: TGTGCCAGCAGCGTAGGGCAGGGGCCAAATAACGAGCAGTACTTC.

The genes are TRBV2 and TRBJ2-2; 12 bases agree with TRBD2. Germline values: CDR1 SNHLY, CDR2 FYNNEI. After removal of 6 bases from V and 4 bases from J, the junction contained 3 bases not matched to a gene. The CDR3 sequence is 15 residues long. The CDR3 loop is CASSTSGGPTGELFF. DNA of the CDR3: TGTGCCAGCAGCACTAGCGGGGGGCCCACCGGGGAGCTGTTTTTT.

This clone occurred a few times. The genes are TRBV30 and TRBJ2-6; unclear D gene. Germline lookup yields CDR1 GTSNPN and CDR2 SVGIG (reference sequence). Deletions cut 2 bases from V and 5 bases from J, with 4 bases between. This CDR3 spans 12 amino acids. The CDR3 DNA is TGTGCCTGGAGTATCTGGGCCAACGTCCTGACTTTC. Translating it yields CAWSIWANVLTF.

The chain couples TRBV9 to TRBJ2-5; the match to TRBD2 covers 9 bases. This CDR3 region has 15 residues. The germline gives CDR1 SGDLS, CDR2 YYNGEE. The ends lost 4 bases at V and 4 bases at J; junction bases unmatched: 8. The CDR3 loop reads CASSLFGGGAETQYF. Written as DNA, the CDR3 is TGTGCCAGCAGCCTCTTCGGCGGGGGGGCAGAGACCCAGTACTTC.

The V and J genes are TRBV27 and TRBJ1-2; possible D gene TRBD1, 6 bases. Germline values: CDR1 MNHEY, CDR2 SMNVEV (reference sequence). Trimming pared 5 bases from V and 5 bases from J, leaving 15 bases between. This CDR3 contains 14 residues. DNA of the CDR3: TGTGCCAGCAGTGCCAGGGGTTCAGGGTATGGCTACACCTTC. Translating it yields CASSARGSGYGYTF.

The genes are TRBV13 and TRBJ1-1, with a possible D match to TRBD1 (5 bases). The germline gives CDR1 PRHDT, CDR2 FYEKMQ (reference sequence). The CDR3 length is 14 residues. Trimming cost V 0 bases and J 7 bases, with 12 bases left between them. The CDR3 is CASSLGLGRFEAFF. In DNA, the CDR3 is TGTGCCAGCAGCTTAGGTCTGGGGCGGTTTGAAGCTTTCTTT.

The J gene is TRBJ2-5, the V gene TRBV5-1, with no clear D. The CDR3 runs to 13 residues. Germline V lookup: CDR1 SGHRS, CDR2 YFSETQ. Trimming pared 4 bases from V and 2 bases from J, leaving 9 bases between. The CDR3 sequence: CASSIQSQETQYF. The CDR3 DNA reads as TGCGCCAGCAGCATTCAGTCTCAAGAGACCCAGTACTTC. Full variable domain (rest looked up from reference TRBV5-1 and TRBJ2-5): KAGVTQTPRYLIKTRGQQVTLSCSPISGHRSVSWYQQTPGQGLQFLFEYFSETQRNKGNFPGRFSGRQFSNSRSEMNVSTLELGDSALYLCASSIQSQETQYFGPGTRLLVL.

This clone was seen a handful of times. The V call is TRBV2, the J call TRBJ2-7; 12 nucleotides match TRBD1. Germline lookup yields CDR1 SNHLY and CDR2 FYNNEI. This CDR3 region has 16 residues. After removal of 0 bases from V and 5 bases from J, the junction contained 5 bases not matched to a gene. The CDR3 loop is CASSEALGQGADEQYF. Here the CDR3 DNA reads TGTGCCAGCAGTGAAGCCTTGGGACAGGGGGCCGACGAGCAGTACTTC.

The gene calls are TRBV6-5 and TRBJ2-5, with 7 nucleotides matching TRBD1. J lost 1 base, V lost 1 base, and 3 bases had no gene match. The CDR3 has 15 amino acids. The V gene's germline CDR1 is MNHEY and CDR2 SVGAGI. The DNA for the CDR3 is TGTGCCAGCAGTTACTTCGGGACAGTCCAAGAGACCCAGTACTTC. This translates into CASSYFGTVQETQYF.

The chain combines TRBV5-4 with TRBJ2-7; the D gene is possibly TRBD1 (6 bases). Trimming took 4 bases from V and 3 from J, leaving 11 bases between them. Looked up from germline, CDR1 is SGHNT and CDR2 is YYREEE (reference sequence). This CDR3 comprises 13 residues. The CDR3 nucleotides read TGTGCCAGCAGCCCGAAGACAGGCTACGAGCAGTACTTC. Its translation is CASSPKTGYEQYF.

This chain joins TRBV2 and TRBJ1-2; the D is unclear. Trimming took off 2 bases at V and 5 bases at J, with 18 bases between the two ends. CDR1 is SNHLY, CDR2 FYNNEI, per germline. The CDR3 has 16 amino acids. The DNA of the CDR3 is TGTGCCAGCAGTGAAAGCCCCCCCGACTATGGGTATGGCTACACCTTC. Amino acid sequence: CASSESPPDYGYGYTF.

The chain recombines TRBV7-2 with TRBJ1-2; TRBD1 agrees at 9 bases. The CDR3 has 15 residues. Trimming removed 5 bases from V and 5 bases from J; junction bases left unmatched: 9. CDR1 is SGHTA and CDR2 is FQGNSA in the germline V gene. Here the CDR3 reads CASSLQGQGVYGYTF. For the CDR3, the DNA is TGTGCCAGCAGCCTACAGGGACAGGGCGTTTATGGCTACACCTTC.

The chain recombines TRBV6-5 with TRBJ1-2; 7 nucleotides line up with TRBD1. The CDR3 has 14 residues. The V gene's germline CDR1 is MNHEY and CDR2 SVGAGI. V lost 2 bases to trimming and J lost 8 bases; unmatched junction nucleotides: 8. The CDR3, as DNA: TGTGCCAGCAGTTACCTTGACAGGGCTGGAGGCTACACCTTC. It encodes CASSYLDRAGGYTF.